These T cell receptor beta chains were read from a single sample in a study of naive and memory T cell subsets. TCRdb re-derived calls from the UMI-ligation and nested PCR reads in MiXCR, one entry per CDR3 protein. The sample has approximately 140,000 distinct CDR3 sequences, 22% seen once. The sequencing input was naive CD4+ T cells from blood. Every receptor here comes from a human donor in good health. The CDR3 runs from the conserved cysteine through the conserved F or W. Fields, in order: V gene, clone size, J gene, D gene, CDR3 DNA, CDR3 protein. The D gene is left open where the match is weak. Size is omitted from some rows. Given values are once, few, many or a class for expanded clones.

>TRBV7-2|few|TRBJ2-1|TRBD1
TGTGCCAGCAGCCTCCCGACAGGGTTGAATGAGCAGTTCTTC
CASSLPTGLNEQFF
>TRBV5-1|-|TRBJ1-1|-
TGCGCCAGCAGCTTGGGGGGGTGGAACACTGAAGCTTTCTTT
CASSLGGWNTEAFF
>TRBV9|few|TRBJ1-6|-
TGTGCCAGCAGCGTAGCAGGGGAGGATTCACCCCTCCACTTT
CASSVAGEDSPLHF
>TRBV5-5|-|TRBJ2-5|TRBD2
TGTGCCAGCAGCTTGGCCTCGCGGGGGGAGACCCAGTACTTC
CASSLASRGETQYF
>TRBV6-5|-|TRBJ2-7|TRBD2
TGTGCCAGCAGTTCGTCCCATGGCGGGAGTTACGAGCAGTACTTC
CASSSSHGGSYEQYF
>TRBV6-9|-|TRBJ2-7|TRBD1
TGTGCCAGCAGCTATTCCAGACAGGGGGCCATCTACGAGCAGTACTTC
CASSYSRQGAIYEQYF
>TRBV7-9|few|TRBJ2-7|-
TGTGCCAGCAGCTTAGCTCTTTTATCGTCGGAGCAGTACTTC
CASSLALLSSEQYF
>TRBV24-1|-|TRBJ2-2|-
TGTGCCACCAGCCGAGGGCAGGCGAACACCGGGGAGCTGTTTTTT
CATSRGQANTGELFF
>TRBV28|-|TRBJ2-1|-
TGTGCCAGCAGTCCCCAGGGAAACGGTGAGCAGTTCTTC
CASSPQGNGEQFF
>TRBV6-2/TRBV6-3|once|TRBJ2-2|TRBD2
TGTGCCAGCAGACGTAGCGGGAGGGCCGGGTCCGGGGAGCTGTTTTTT
CASRRSGRAGSGELFF
>TRBV7-6|few|TRBJ2-5|-
TGTGCCAGCAGCTTAGTACAGGGAGAGACCCAGTACTTC
CASSLVQGETQYF
>TRBV6-6|-|TRBJ2-1|TRBD2
TGTGCCAGCGCCCAGGGGCGGGAGGTTTTCCGTGAGCAGTTCTTC
CASAQGREVFREQFF
>TRBV12-3/TRBV12-4|few|TRBJ2-2|-
TGTGCCAGCAGTTTTTCCAGGGCGAACACCGGGGAGCTGTTTTTT
CASSFSRANTGELFF
>TRBV5-1|few|TRBJ2-7|TRBD2
TGCGCCAGCAGCTTGCCGACTAGCGGGACGGGCGAGCAGTACTTC
CASSLPTSGTGEQYF
>TRBV7-3|-|TRBJ2-2|-
TGTGCCAGCAGCTTAAGGGTCCGGGACGGGGAGCTGTTTTTT
CASSLRVRDGELFF
>TRBV20-1|-|TRBJ2-7|-
TGCAGTGCTAGAGTTTTCCAGGGACCCTACGAGCAGTACTTC
CSARVFQGPYEQYF
>TRBV29-1|many|TRBJ2-2|TRBD2
TGCAGCGTGGCTGCCCCCGGGAGGGAGAACACCGGGGAGCTGTTTTTT
CSVAAPGRENTGELFF
>TRBV29-1|many|TRBJ2-1|-
TGCAGCGTTGCGAGTCCGGGACTTAACTACAATGAGCAGTTCTTC
CSVASPGLNYNEQFF
>TRBV6-5|few|TRBJ2-1|-
TGTGCCAGCCGAGAAGCCCCACGGACAGCTCATTCCTACAATGAGCAGTTCTTC
CASREAPRTAHSYNEQFF
>TRBV3-1|-|TRBJ1-1|-
TGTGCCAGCAGCCGGTCGGGGGAAAGGACTGAAGCTTTCTTT
CASSRSGERTEAFF
>TRBV25-1|-|TRBJ2-7|TRBD1
TGTGCCACAGGGGGCCCCACCTACGAGCAGTACTTC
CATGGPTYEQYF
>TRBV12-3/TRBV12-4|-|TRBJ2-7|TRBD1
TGTGCCAGCAGTTTGGACAGGGTAGTCGACGAGCAGTACTTC
CASSLDRVVDEQYF
>TRBV19|many|TRBJ1-2|TRBD1
TGTGCCAGTAGTCGGGACAGATCCTATGGCTACACCTTC
CASSRDRSYGYTF
>TRBV29-1|-|TRBJ2-1|-
TGCAGCGTTGAAGCAGGGGATGAGCAGTTCTTC
CSVEAGDEQFF
>TRBV29-1|-|TRBJ1-2|-
TGCAGCGTTGACAGCCGAGGGAGTGGCTACACCTTC
CSVDSRGSGYTF
>TRBV5-1|-|TRBJ2-2|-
TGCGCCAGCAGCCCAGGGGCGGCGAACACCGGGGAGCTGTTTTTT
CASSPGAANTGELFF
>TRBV30|-|TRBJ2-4|TRBD1
TGTGCCTGGAGTCTCGGACAGGGAGACATTCAGTACTTC
CAWSLGQGDIQYF
>TRBV5-1|-|TRBJ2-6|-
TGCGCCAGCGCCATGGCGGGATCTGGGGCCAACGTCCTGACTTTC
CASAMAGSGANVLTF
>TRBV3-1|-|TRBJ2-3|-
TGTGCCAGCAGCGCCCGACAGGTTCCCTCGGGTACGCAGTATTTT
CASSARQVPSGTQYF
>TRBV5-4|few|TRBJ2-2|-
TGTGCCAGCAGCTTGGGGGGTGGCGTTCTTGGCACCGGGGAGCTGTTTTTT
CASSLGGGVLGTGELFF
>TRBV20-1|few|TRBJ1-2|-
TGCAGTGCTAGGGATGACCTCAGGGGACTCTATGGCTACACCTTC
CSARDDLRGLYGYTF
>TRBV15|-|TRBJ2-4|-
TGTGCCACCAGCAGAGATCGGGGCGGACGAAACATTCAGTACTTC
CATSRDRGGRNIQYF
>TRBV2|few|TRBJ2-2|-
TGTGCCAGCAATTCCGGGGCTGGAACCGGGGAGCTGTTTTTT
CASNSGAGTGELFF
>TRBV10-3|many|TRBJ2-3|TRBD2
TGTGCCATCAGTGAAGTAGCGGGAGCAAATACGCAGTATTTT
CAISEVAGANTQYF
>TRBV6-2/TRBV6-3|-|TRBJ2-1|TRBD2
TGTGCCAGCAGTACGACTAGCGGATACCTAAACAATGAGCAGTTCTTC
CASSTTSGYLNNEQFF
>TRBV29-1|-|TRBJ2-7|-
TGCAGCGTTCAGGAAGGTTTTTACGAGCAGTACTTC
CSVQEGFYEQYF
>TRBV5-1|few|TRBJ2-5|TRBD2
TGCGCCAGCAGCTCGGGACTAGCGGGAGTCCTACAACGAGAGACCCAGTACTTC
CASSSGLAGVLQRETQYF
>TRBV6-1|few|TRBJ1-5|TRBD1
TGTGCCACCAAGACAGGGGATGGTCCTAATCAGCCCCAGCATTTT
CATKTGDGPNQPQHF
>TRBV5-1|-|TRBJ1-1|-
TGCGCCAGCAGCTCTGCCTGGACTGCTGAAGCTTTCTTT
CASSSAWTAEAFF
>TRBV12-3/TRBV12-4|many|TRBJ1-2|-
TGTGCCAGCACTCTCAGTTCTTATGGCTACACCTTC
CASTLSSYGYTF
>TRBV4-1|-|TRBJ2-7|TRBD1
TGCGCCAGCAGAAAAGCTGGGACAGGAGCCTACGAGCAGTACTTC
CASRKAGTGAYEQYF
>TRBV10-3|few|TRBJ2-7|TRBD1
TGTGCCATCAGCGGACAGGGAACCTACGAGCAGTACTTC
CAISGQGTYEQYF
>TRBV3-1|many|TRBJ2-1|-
TGTGCCAGCACCGGGGGGAGTCAGGGGACACATGAGCAGTTCTTC
CASTGGSQGTHEQFF
>TRBV11-3|many|TRBJ1-3|-
TGTGCCAGCAGCCCAGCGGGGCCTGGAAACACCATATATTTT
CASSPAGPGNTIYF
>TRBV10-3|-|TRBJ1-4|-
TGTGCCATCAGTGATTCCCCGACTACGGCTGAAAAACTGTTTTTT
CAISDSPTTAEKLFF
>TRBV5-1|few|TRBJ2-2|TRBD2
TGCGCCAGCAGCCCGGGACTAGCGACAACGGAACTCACCGGGGAGCTGTTTTTT
CASSPGLATTELTGELFF
>TRBV6-2/TRBV6-3|few|TRBJ2-1|-
TGTGCCAGCAGTTATTTATCCCTGGCTACCCAAGATGAGCAGTTCTTC
CASSYLSLATQDEQFF
>TRBV18|-|TRBJ1-1|-
TGTGCCAGCTCACCACCTGGGGGAGCGGCCACTGAAGCTTTCTTT
CASSPPGGAATEAFF
>TRBV19|-|TRBJ1-1|TRBD1
TGTGCCAGTAGTATCAGGGGGGGGTTGGGCACTGAAGCTTTCTTT
CASSIRGGLGTEAFF
>TRBV28|-|TRBJ1-6|-
TGTGCCAGCAGTCCCCCTGGCATTACGGAGGGTTCACCCCTCCACTTT
CASSPPGITEGSPLHF
>TRBV10-3|few|TRBJ2-5|TRBD2
TGTGCCATCAGTGAGTTTAGCGGGATACAAGAGACCCAGTACTTC
CAISEFSGIQETQYF
>TRBV7-2|few|TRBJ2-1|-
TGTGCCAGCAAGTTCGGACTGAGCTCCTACAATGAGCAGTTCTTC
CASKFGLSSYNEQFF
>TRBV27|many|TRBJ2-1|-
TGTGCCAGCAAAAGTAGCGTACGGAATGAGCAGTTCTTC
CASKSSVRNEQFF
>TRBV12-3/TRBV12-4|few|TRBJ2-2|-
TGTGCCAGCAGTCATATAAACACCGGGGAGCTGTTTTTT
CASSHINTGELFF
>TRBV28|few|TRBJ2-7|-
TGTGCCAGCAGTTACAGGGTGGCAGGCGAGCAGTACTTC
CASSYRVAGEQYF